Shown below are 5 T cell receptor beta chains from a single sample sequenced in a study of early T cells in non-severe SARS-CoV-2 infection. TCRdb re-called the 5' RACE reads through MiXCR, storing one row per CDR3 protein. The sample shows 50,000 to 60,000 distinct CDR3 sequences, around 7% of them seen only once. This sample comprised whole blood, obtained at baseline. All receptors come from an adult who was a healthcare worker with PCR-confirmed SARS-CoV-2 infection or an uninfected control (not recorded which).

This clonotype occurred many times. The rearrangement links TRBV7-6 to TRBJ2-2; TRBD1 is a possible D gene (6 bases). The CDR3 contains 15 residues. CDR1 and CDR2 (germline): SGHVS, FNYEAQ. The V end was cut by 3 bases, the J end by 4 bases, with 12 bases between. The CDR3 loop is CASSFSQGGTGELFF. In DNA, the CDR3 is TGTGCCAGCAGCTTTTCACAGGGTGGCACCGGGGAGCTGTTTTTT.

The chain has TRBV7-8 and TRBJ2-3, with D hard to call. Germline CDR1 and CDR2: SGHVS and FQNEAQ. V was trimmed by 3 bases and J by 4 bases, leaving 8 bases between them. The CDR3 sequence is 13 residues long. The DNA for the CDR3 is TGTGCCAGCAGCTTTGGCAGCTCAGATACGCAGTATTTT. This encodes CASSFGSSDTQYF.

This clonotype came up a few times. The rearrangement uses TRBV5-1 and TRBJ2-3; 12 positions agree with TRBD2. The CDR3 contains 16 residues. CDR1 and CDR2 from the germline V gene are SGHRS and YFSETQ. V shed 4 bases, J shed 6 bases, and the junction held 9 bases outside the gene matches. The CDR3 region is CASSRRTSGAPDTQYF. The CDR3 DNA is TGCGCCAGCAGCCGCCGGACTAGCGGGGCTCCGGATACGCAGTATTTT.

In this sample, this clonotype turned up a few times. The genes are TRBV2 and TRBJ1-5; a possible D gene is TRBD1 (6 bases). The V and J ends lost 5 bases and 4 bases respectively, with 9 bases between them. CDR1 is SNHLY and CDR2 is FYNNEI in the germline V gene. There are 13 residues in the CDR3. CDR3 residues: CASSLTGNQPQHF. In DNA, the CDR3 is TGTGCCAGCAGTTTAACAGGGAATCAGCCCCAGCATTTT.

The rearrangement links TRBV7-2 to TRBJ2-2; D perhaps matches TRBD1 (6 bases). Trimming pared 7 bases from V and 4 bases from J, leaving 13 bases between. Germline assignment: CDR1 SGHTA and CDR2 FQGNSA. This CDR3 is built from 14 residues. The CDR3: CASNDRLSTGELFF. The CDR3 nucleotides read TGTGCCAGCAACGACAGGTTAAGCACCGGGGAGCTGTTTTTT.